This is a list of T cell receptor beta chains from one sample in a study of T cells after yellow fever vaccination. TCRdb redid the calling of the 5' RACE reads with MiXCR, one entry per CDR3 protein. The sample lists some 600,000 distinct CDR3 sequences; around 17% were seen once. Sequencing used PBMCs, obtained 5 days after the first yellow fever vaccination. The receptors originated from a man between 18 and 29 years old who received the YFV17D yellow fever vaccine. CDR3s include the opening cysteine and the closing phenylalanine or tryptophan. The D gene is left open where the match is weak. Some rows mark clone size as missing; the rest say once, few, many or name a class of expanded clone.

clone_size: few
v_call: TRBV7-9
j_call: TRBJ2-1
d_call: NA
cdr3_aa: CASSLDLMEVPWNEQFF
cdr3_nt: TGTGCCAGCAGCTTAGACCTTATGGAGGTACCCTGGAATGAGCAGTTCTTC

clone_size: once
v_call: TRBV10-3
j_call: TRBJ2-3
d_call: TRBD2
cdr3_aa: CAVSDLATGGAGDTQYF
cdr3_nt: TGTGCCGTCAGTGATCTGGCAACGGGGGGGGCGGGAGATACGCAGTATTTT

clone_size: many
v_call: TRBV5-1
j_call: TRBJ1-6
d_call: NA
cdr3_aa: CASSLAGPENNSPLHF
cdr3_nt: TGCGCCAGCAGCTTGGCCGGTCCAGAAAATAATTCACCCCTCCACTTT

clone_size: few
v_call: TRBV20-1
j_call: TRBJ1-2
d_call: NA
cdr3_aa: CSASIMTLKGGGYTF
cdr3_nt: TGCAGTGCTAGTATCATGACCTTAAAAGGGGGTGGCTACACCTTC

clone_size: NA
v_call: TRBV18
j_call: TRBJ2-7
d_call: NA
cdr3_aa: CASSPARDYEQYF
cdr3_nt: TGTGCCAGCTCACCAGCACGGGACTACGAGCAGTACTTC

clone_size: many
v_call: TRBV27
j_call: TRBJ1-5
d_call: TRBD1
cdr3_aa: CASRKGGQSNQPQHF
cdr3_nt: TGTGCCAGCAGAAAGGGGGGACAGAGCAATCAGCCCCAGCATTTT

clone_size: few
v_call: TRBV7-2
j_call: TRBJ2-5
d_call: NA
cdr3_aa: CASSLGADKETQYF
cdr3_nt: TGTGCCAGCAGCTTAGGGGCAGATAAAGAGACCCAGTACTTC

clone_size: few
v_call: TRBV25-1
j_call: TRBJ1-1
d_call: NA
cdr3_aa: CASSKQGTEAFF
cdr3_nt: TGTGCCAGCAGTAAACAGGGAACTGAAGCTTTCTTT

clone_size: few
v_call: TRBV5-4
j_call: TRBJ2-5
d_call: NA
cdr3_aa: CASSLSGATETQYF
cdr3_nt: TGTGCCAGCAGCTTGTCCGGGGCAACAGAGACCCAGTACTTC

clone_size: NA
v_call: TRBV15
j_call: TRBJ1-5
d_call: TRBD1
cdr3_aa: CATSRGTGWQPQHF
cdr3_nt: TGTGCCACCAGCCGCGGGACAGGGTGGCAGCCCCAGCATTTT

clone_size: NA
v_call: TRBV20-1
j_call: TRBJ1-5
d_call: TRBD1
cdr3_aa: CSALTGANQPQHF
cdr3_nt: TGCAGTGCTCTCACAGGGGCCAATCAGCCCCAGCATTTT

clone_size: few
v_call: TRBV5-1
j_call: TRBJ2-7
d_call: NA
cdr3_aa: CASSSPGTSLYEQYF
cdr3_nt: TGCGCCAGCAGCTCCCCCGGGACAAGCCTATACGAGCAGTACTTC

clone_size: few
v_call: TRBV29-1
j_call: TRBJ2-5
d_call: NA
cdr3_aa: CSVKPAYQETQYF
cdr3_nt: TGCAGCGTCAAGCCGGCCTACCAAGAGACCCAGTACTTC

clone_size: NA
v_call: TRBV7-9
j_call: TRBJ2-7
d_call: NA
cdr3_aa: CASSLGDSPEQYF
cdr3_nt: TGTGCCAGCAGCTTGGGGGACTCACCGGAGCAGTACTTC

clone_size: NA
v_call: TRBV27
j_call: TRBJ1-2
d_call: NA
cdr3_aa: CASSLSARLNYGYTF
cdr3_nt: TGTGCCAGCAGTTTATCTGCCAGATTAAACTATGGCTACACCTTC

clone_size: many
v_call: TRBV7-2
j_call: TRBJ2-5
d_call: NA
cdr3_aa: CASSLYETQYF
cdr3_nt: TGTGCCAGCAGCTTATATGAGACCCAGTACTTC

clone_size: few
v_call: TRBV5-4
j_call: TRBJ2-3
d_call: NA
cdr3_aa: CASSFGTTRADTQYF
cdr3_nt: TGTGCCAGCAGCTTCGGAACCACTAGGGCAGATACGCAGTATTTT

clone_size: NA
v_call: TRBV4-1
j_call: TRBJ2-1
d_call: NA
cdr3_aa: CASSQGTQRLSEQFF
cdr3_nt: TGCGCCAGCAGCCAGGGGACCCAGCGACTGTCGGAGCAGTTCTTC

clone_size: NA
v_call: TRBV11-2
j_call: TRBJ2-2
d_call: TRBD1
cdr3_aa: CASSGPKGQGNTGELFF
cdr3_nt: TGTGCCAGCAGCGGTCCTAAAGGACAGGGAAACACCGGGGAGCTGTTTTTT

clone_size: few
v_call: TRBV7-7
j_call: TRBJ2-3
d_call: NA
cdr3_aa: CASSLSLASVQYF
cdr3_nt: TGTGCTAGCAGCTTATCCCTAGCTAGTGTGCAGTATTTT

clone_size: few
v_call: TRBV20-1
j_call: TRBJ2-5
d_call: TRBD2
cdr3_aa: CSAGNRRRAGAQETQYF
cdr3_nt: TGCAGTGCTGGTAATAGAAGGAGGGCGGGAGCCCAAGAGACCCAGTACTTC

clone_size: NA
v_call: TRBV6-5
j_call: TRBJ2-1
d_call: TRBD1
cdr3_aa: CASSYSRGLRGEQFF
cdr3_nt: TGTGCCAGCAGTTACTCGAGGGGGCTACGGGGTGAGCAGTTCTTC

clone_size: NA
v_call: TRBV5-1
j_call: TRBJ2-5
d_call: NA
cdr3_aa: CASSPGLSQETQYF
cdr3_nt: TGCGCCAGCAGCCCGGGACTGAGCCAAGAGACCCAGTACTTC

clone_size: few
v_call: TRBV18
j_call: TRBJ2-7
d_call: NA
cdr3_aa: CASHESANLGTGSYEQYF
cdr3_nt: TGTGCCAGCCACGAGAGCGCCAATCTAGGCACGGGCTCCTACGAGCAGTACTTC

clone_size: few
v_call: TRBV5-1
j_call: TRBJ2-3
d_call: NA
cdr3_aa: CASSRKGGTDTQYF
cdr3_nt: TGCGCCAGCAGCAGGAAGGGGGGGACAGATACGCAGTATTTT

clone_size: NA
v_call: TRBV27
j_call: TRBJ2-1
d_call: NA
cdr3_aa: CASSTRTDFYNEQFF
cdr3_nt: TGTGCCAGCAGCACCCGGACAGATTTTTACAATGAGCAGTTCTTC

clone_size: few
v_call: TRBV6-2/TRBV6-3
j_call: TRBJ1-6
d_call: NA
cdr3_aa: CASRDTYNSPLHF
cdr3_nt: TGTGCCAGCAGGGACACCTATAATTCACCCCTCCACTTT

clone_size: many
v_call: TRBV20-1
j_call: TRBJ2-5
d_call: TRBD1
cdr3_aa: CSARGTGIETQYF
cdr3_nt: TGCAGTGCTAGAGGGACAGGAATAGAGACCCAGTACTTC